Listed below are T cell receptor beta chains from one sample, sequenced in a study of T cell responses to AZD1222 COVID-19 vaccine. Only in-frame clones appear in the TCRdb table, and some are missing; sequencing was by immunoSEQ multiplex PCR. The table lists some 100,000 clones, about 93% of them singletons, with roughly 3% in the top ten. The source material was peripheral blood, sampled 28 days after the second AZD1222 dose. The receptors come from an adult who received the AZD1222 COVID-19 vaccine. The CDR3 runs from the conserved cysteine through the conserved F or W. Fields, in order: D gene, V gene, J gene, clone size, CDR3 DNA, CDR3 protein. The D gene is left open where the match is weak. Rows give clone size only sometimes, using once, few, many, or a class for an expanded clone.

TRBD2	TRBV28	TRBJ2-3	-	TGTGCCAGCAGCCCCCTTAGCGGGGGGGGGACAGATACGCAGTATTTT	CASSPLSGGGTDTQYF
-	TRBV10-3	TRBJ2-3	-	TGTGCCATCAGTGAGAGAGCAAAAACAGATACGCAGTATTTT	CAISERAKTDTQYF
-	TRBV7-9	TRBJ1-5	-	TGTGCCAGCAGCTTAGGGGGGGGCCGCAATCAGCCCCAGCATTTT	CASSLGGGRNQPQHF
-	TRBV6-2/TRBV6-3	TRBJ1-1	-	TGTGCCAGCAGTCGCCCGGGAACTGAAGCTTTCTTT	CASSRPGTEAFF
-	TRBV6-1	TRBJ1-2	-	TGTGCCAGCAGTGAAATTAGGATGGGCTATGGCTACACCTTC	CASSEIRMGYGYTF
TRBD1	TRBV6-5	TRBJ1-2	-	TGTGCCAGCAGTTACTACCAGGGGGGTGGCTACACCTTC	CASSYYQGGGYTF
-	TRBV9	TRBJ1-2	once	TGTGCCAGCAGCGTAGGCCCAGACTTCAACTATGGCTACACCTTC	CASSVGPDFNYGYTF
-	TRBV19	TRBJ1-5	-	TGTGCCAGTAGGAAGGAGCAGTTACAGAATCAGCCCCAGCATTTT	CASRKEQLQNQPQHF
TRBD2	TRBV18	TRBJ2-1	-	TGTGCCAGCTCAGCTAGCGGGGGCAACAATGAGCAGTTCTTC	CASSASGGNNEQFF
-	TRBV15	TRBJ1-4	-	TGTGCCACCAGCAGAGATCAGGCTGTGAATGAAAAACTGTTTTTT	CATSRDQAVNEKLFF
-	TRBV2	TRBJ2-1	-	TGTGCCAGCAGTCCCGGGACCTACAATGAGCAGTTCTTC	CASSPGTYNEQFF
-	TRBV5-6	TRBJ1-3	-	TGTGCCAGCAGCTTGGTGGGGGGCCTACTATCTGGAAACACCATATATTTT	CASSLVGGLLSGNTIYF
-	TRBV12-3/TRBV12-4	TRBJ1-2	once	TGTGCCAGCAGTACCCTTACCAAATATGGCTACACCTTC	CASSTLTKYGYTF
TRBD2	TRBV4-1	TRBJ2-1	once	TGCGCCAGCAGCAAAGGCCCGACTAGCGGGGCCAATGAGCAGTTCTTC	CASSKGPTSGANEQFF
TRBD1	TRBV3-1/TRBV3-2	TRBJ1-2	-	TGTGCCAGCAGCTCGACAGGGTCAGAAGGCTACACCTTC	CASSSTGSEGYTF
-	TRBV19	TRBJ1-3	-	TGTGCCAGTAGTTCCTCAGGGAAAATTGGAAACACCATATATTTT	CASSSSGKIGNTIYF
-	TRBV29-1	TRBJ1-2	once	TGCAGCGTTGAGTTCTCTCCCGGGACAATCAGGGGCTACACCTTC	CSVEFSPGTIRGYTF
-	TRBV7-3	TRBJ1-6	-	TGTGCCAGCAGCTTACACAGTTCTTCACCCCTCCACTTT	CASSLHSSSPLHF
-	TRBV19	TRBJ2-2	-	TGTGCCAGTAGGCGGTTGGGAACCGGGGAGCTGTTTTTT	CASRRLGTGELFF
-	TRBV7-2	TRBJ1-5	few	TGTGCCAGCAGCTTAGGGCTCGATCAGCCCCAGCATTTT	CASSLGLDQPQHF
-	TRBV5-4	TRBJ2-1	-	TGTGCCAGCAGCTCCTTTAACAATGAGCAGTTCTTC	CASSSFNNEQFF
TRBD1	TRBV5-5	TRBJ1-1	once	TGTGCCAGCAGTTTCGACAGGGACTACACTGAAGCTTTCTTT	CASSFDRDYTEAFF
-	TRBV24-1	TRBJ2-1	-	TGTGCCACCAGACAGACCTACAATGAGCAGTTCTTC	CATRQTYNEQFF
TRBD1	TRBV7-9	TRBJ1-1	-	TGTGCCAGCAGCTTTAACAGGGGGCAAGGCACTGAAGCTTTCTTT	CASSFNRGQGTEAFF
-	TRBV25-1	TRBJ2-7	-	TGTGCCAGCAGTGAAGGGCTAGGGCAGGGTAGTTACTACGAGCAGTACTTC	CASSEGLGQGSYYEQYF
-	TRBV6-6	TRBJ1-5	-	TGTGCCAGCAGGGGGGGGGCCACGGGTGAGCCCCAGCATTTT	CASRGGATGEPQHF
TRBD1	TRBV6-6	TRBJ1-1	few	TGTGCCAGCAGTCGGGGACAGGGGACCTCTCGGGTGAACACTGAAGCTTTCTTT	CASSRGQGTSRVNTEAFF
TRBD1	TRBV6-5	TRBJ1-1	-	TGTGCCAGCAGTCCAGGGGGCACTGAAGCTTTCTTT	CASSPGGTEAFF
-	TRBV2	TRBJ2-7	-	TGTGCCAGCGGGGTAGGGAGCGGGCGTGGGCAGGAGCAGTACTTC	CASGVGSGRGQEQYF
-	TRBV5-6	TRBJ1-5	-	TGTGCCAGCAGCTTATATGGCAATCAGCCCCAGCATTTT	CASSLYGNQPQHF
-	TRBV11-3	TRBJ2-5	-	TGTGCCAGCAGCTTAGGCAGGGAAGAGACCCAGTACTTC	CASSLGREETQYF
-	TRBV16	TRBJ1-2	-	TGTGCCAGTAGCCAAGGTTCTGTGTCGGCTCCGGGGGGCTACACCTTC	CASSQGSVSAPGGYTF
TRBD1	TRBV19	TRBJ1-6	-	TGTGCCAGTAGGGAGGGGGCGCCCTATAATTCACCCCTCCACTTT	CASREGAPYNSPLHF
-	TRBV6-5	TRBJ1-4	-	TGTGCCAGCAGTCTCCCGGACCCAAATGAAAAACTGTTTTTT	CASSLPDPNEKLFF
TRBD1	TRBV27	TRBJ2-7	-	TGTGCCAGCAGTTGGACAGGGCTTCCCTACGAGCAGTACTTC	CASSWTGLPYEQYF
TRBD1	TRBV7-9	TRBJ1-6	-	TGTGCCAGCAGCCCAGGGGACAGCAGCTCCTATAATTCACCCCTCCACTTT	CASSPGDSSSYNSPLHF
-	TRBV20-1	TRBJ1-4	-	TGCAGTGCTAGTGAAGGATCTTATGAAAAACTGTTTTTT	CSASEGSYEKLFF
-	TRBV7-2	TRBJ1-5	once	TGTGCCAGCAGCTTATCCTTCGGGGTCAATCAGCCCCAGCATTTT	CASSLSFGVNQPQHF
-	TRBV30	TRBJ2-2	-	TGTGCCTGGCAGGGGCGCGGGGAGCTGTTTTTT	CAWQGRGELFF
-	TRBV4-1	TRBJ1-3	-	TGCGCCAGCAGCCAAGAACAGGTCTACTCTGGAAACACCATATATTTT	CASSQEQVYSGNTIYF
TRBD2	TRBV3-1/TRBV3-2	TRBJ2-1	-	TGTGCCAGCAGCCAGAGGGGACTAGCGGGCAGCAATGAGCAGTTCTTC	CASSQRGLAGSNEQFF
-	TRBV19	TRBJ1-5	-	TGTGCCAGTAGTCTCTGGGACATTAGCAATCAGCCCCAGCATTTT	CASSLWDISNQPQHF
-	TRBV6-5	TRBJ2-1	-	TGTGCCAGCAGCCGAGGCAGGGCGACCTACAATGAGCAGTTCTTC	CASSRGRATYNEQFF
TRBD2	TRBV2	TRBJ2-3	-	TGTGCCAGCAGCGGGCTACTAGCGGACCGCACAGATACGCAGTATTTT	CASSGLLADRTDTQYF
-	TRBV5-6	TRBJ2-2	-	TGTGCCAGCAGGAGGCGGGGAACCGGGGAGCTGTTTTTT	CASRRRGTGELFF
-	TRBV7-9	TRBJ2-7	-	TGTGCCAGCAGCGTCAAAAGCGAGCAGTACTTC	CASSVKSEQYF